The clone carrying this T cell receptor (beta chain) was seen more than once but under ten times. This sample stems from a study of blood T cells in healthy people across ages. Sample-barcoded 5' priming and a J-beta primer mix drove a second PCR of roughly 6 to 12 cycles. Every sample gave at least 3 million paired-end reads containing CDR3. MiXCR, run by TCRdb on the 5' RACE reads, gives a single entry per CDR3 protein. The sample records almost 550,000 distinct CDR3 sequences, less than 25% being singletons. It was approximately 10 milliliters of peripheral blood that were drawn from each donor. Trimming shortened V by 1 base and J by 6 bases, and 13 bases separated the two germline ends. This CDR3 is built from 15 residues. CDR1 SGHTA and CDR2 FQGNSA come from the germline V gene. The sample was also linked to a second study, of T cells of mothers and their children. That study reports: Sample barcodes plus 2-4 random nucleotides came from the M1S primer.

This TCR was sampled from a boy between 10 and 17 years old in good health. V usage is TRBV7-2 and J usage is TRBJ1-5; D remains unclear. Material: blood. This chain's CDR3 is CASSLGGSYSQPQHF. CDR3 DNA sequence: TGTGCCAGCAGCTTAGGGGGAAGTTACAGTCAGCCCCAGCATTTT.